This T cell receptor beta chain was recorded in a study of T-cell memory formation after mild COVID-19. About the research overall: Among the donors, TCR clusters were largely specific to each donor. Study-wide points: Clones that contracted from day 15 to 85 were balanced CD4/CD8, while later expanders leaned CD4+. Prior to infection, memory already included some responding clones, suggesting cross-reactive memory joined.

TCRdb independently ran MiXCR on the 5' RACE reads; one entry per CDR3 protein. The top ten hold roughly 3.8% of the sample, which has around 150,000 distinct CDR3 sequences, 11% seen once. The CDR3 covers 13 residues. Trimming took 1 base from V and 6 from J, leaving 9 bases between them. Germline V lookup: CDR1 SEHNR, CDR2 FQNEAQ (reference sequence). This clonotype has just a few counts. The antigen remains unidentified. The sequencing sample was made of PBMCs or a T cell subset sorted from them (not recorded which). The chain uses TRBV7-9 and TRBJ1-2, with a weak D call TRBD1 (6 bases). The receptor was isolated from a man younger than 35 who had mild COVID-19 (a few samples of this study predate the infection). Cell type and time point are not known. CDR3 bases: TGTGCCAGCAGCTTAGAGGGGGAAGATGGCTACACCTTC. Protein product: CASSLEGEDGYTF. The entire variable domain, with the rest obtained from reference TRBV7-9 and TRBJ1-2, is as follows: DTGVSQNPRHKITKRGQNVTFRCDPISEHNRLYWYRQTLGQGPEFLTYFQNEAQLEKSRLLSDRFSAERPKGSFSTLEIQRTEQGDSAMYLCASSLEGEDGYTFGSGTRLTVV.